This entry features one T cell receptor (beta chain) sequence. This record comes from a study of T cell changes during pregnancy in multiple sclerosis. Libraries were prepared by immunoSEQ multiplex PCR; TCRdb keeps only in-frame clonotypes and omits some of them. The sample has more than 25,000 clones, roughly nine tenths seen once. The CDR3 length is 14 residues. V was pared by 8 bases and J by 2 bases, with 13 bases between. Germline lookup yields CDR1 SEHNR and CDR2 FQNEAQ (reference sequence). This specimen was peripheral blood, taken in the first trimester of pregnancy. The rearrangement joins TRBV7-9 to TRBJ2-1; a weak D match, TRBD2 (6 bases). This TCR came from a female donor in good health, enrolled as a control in a pregnancy study. Written as DNA, the CDR3 is TGTGCCAGCGGAGGGATTACTACCTACAATGAGCAGTTCTTC. It codes for CASGGITTYNEQFF. The full variable domain, its missing parts supplied by reference TRBV7-9 and TRBJ2-1, is DTGVSQNPRHKITKRGQNVTFRCDPISEHNRLYWYRQTLGQGPEFLTYFQNEAQLEKSRLLSDRFSAERPKGSFSTLEIQRTEQGDSAMYLCASGGITTYNEQFFGPGTRLTVL.